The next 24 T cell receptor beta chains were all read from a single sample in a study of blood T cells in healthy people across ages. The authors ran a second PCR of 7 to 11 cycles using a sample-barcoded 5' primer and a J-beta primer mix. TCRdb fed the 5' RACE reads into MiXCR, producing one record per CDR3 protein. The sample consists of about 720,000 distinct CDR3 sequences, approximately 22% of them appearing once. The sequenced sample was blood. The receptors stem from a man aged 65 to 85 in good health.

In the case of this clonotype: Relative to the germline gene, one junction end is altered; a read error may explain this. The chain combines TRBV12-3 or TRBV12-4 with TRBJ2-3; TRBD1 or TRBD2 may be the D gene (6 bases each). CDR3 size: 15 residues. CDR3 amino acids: CASNPGGMRTDAQYF. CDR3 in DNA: TGTGCCAGCAACCCTGGCGGGATGCGGACAGATGCGCAGTATTTT.

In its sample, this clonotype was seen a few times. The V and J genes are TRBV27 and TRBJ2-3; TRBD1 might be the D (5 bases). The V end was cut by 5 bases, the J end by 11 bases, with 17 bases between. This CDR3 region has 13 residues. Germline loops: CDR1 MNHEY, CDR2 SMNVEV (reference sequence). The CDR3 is CASSPFPDRGQYF. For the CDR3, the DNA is TGTGCCAGCAGTCCATTCCCCGACAGAGGGCAGTATTTT.

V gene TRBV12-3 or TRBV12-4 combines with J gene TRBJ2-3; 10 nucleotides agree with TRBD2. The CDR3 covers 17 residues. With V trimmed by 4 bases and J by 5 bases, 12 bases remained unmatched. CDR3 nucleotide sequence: TGTGCCAGCAGTTCTACTAGCGGGATAGGCCCGGTAGATACGCAGTATTTT. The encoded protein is CASSSTSGIGPVDTQYF.

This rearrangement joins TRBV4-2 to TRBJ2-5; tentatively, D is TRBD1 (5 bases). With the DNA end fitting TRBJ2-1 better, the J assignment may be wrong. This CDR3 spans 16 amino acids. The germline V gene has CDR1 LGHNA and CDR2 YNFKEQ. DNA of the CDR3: TGTGCCAGCAGCCAAGGGGGCGCAGATGGATACAATGAGCAGTTCTTC. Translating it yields CASSQGGADGYNEQFF.

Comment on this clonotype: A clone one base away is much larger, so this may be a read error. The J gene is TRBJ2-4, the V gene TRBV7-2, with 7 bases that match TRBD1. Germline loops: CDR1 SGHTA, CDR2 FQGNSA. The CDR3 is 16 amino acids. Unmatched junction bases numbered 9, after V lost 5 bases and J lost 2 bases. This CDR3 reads CASSPGQAITKNIQYF. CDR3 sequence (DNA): TGTGCCAGCAGCCCAGGACAGGCGATAACCAAAAACATTCAGTACTTC.

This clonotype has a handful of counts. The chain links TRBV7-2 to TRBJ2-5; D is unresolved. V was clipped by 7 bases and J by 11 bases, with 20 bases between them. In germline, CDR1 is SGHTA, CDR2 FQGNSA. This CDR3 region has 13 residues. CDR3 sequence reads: CASTFSRALEQYF. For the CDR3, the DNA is TGTGCCAGCACCTTCTCTAGGGCCCTTGAGCAGTACTTC.

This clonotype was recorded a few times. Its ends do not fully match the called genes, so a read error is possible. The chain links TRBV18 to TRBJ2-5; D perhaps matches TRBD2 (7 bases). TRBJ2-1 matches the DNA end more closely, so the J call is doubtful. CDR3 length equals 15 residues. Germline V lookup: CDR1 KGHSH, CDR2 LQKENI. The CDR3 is CASSPGGGSYNGQFF. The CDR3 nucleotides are TGTGCCAGCTCACCGGGCGGGGGCTCCTACAATGGGCAGTTCTTC.

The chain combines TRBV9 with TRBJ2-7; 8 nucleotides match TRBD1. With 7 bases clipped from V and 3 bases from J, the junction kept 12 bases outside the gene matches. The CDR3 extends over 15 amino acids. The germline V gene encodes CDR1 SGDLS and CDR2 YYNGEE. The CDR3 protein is CASGGTGAKNYEQYF. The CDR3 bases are TGTGCCAGCGGGGGGACAGGAGCAAAAAACTACGAGCAGTACTTC.

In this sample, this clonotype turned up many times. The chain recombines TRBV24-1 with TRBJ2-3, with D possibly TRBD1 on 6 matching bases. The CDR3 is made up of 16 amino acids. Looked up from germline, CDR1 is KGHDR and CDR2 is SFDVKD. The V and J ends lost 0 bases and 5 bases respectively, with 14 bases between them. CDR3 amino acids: CATSDLVGGKGDTQYF. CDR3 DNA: TGTGCCACCAGTGATTTGGTAGGGGGAAAGGGAGATACGCAGTATTTT.

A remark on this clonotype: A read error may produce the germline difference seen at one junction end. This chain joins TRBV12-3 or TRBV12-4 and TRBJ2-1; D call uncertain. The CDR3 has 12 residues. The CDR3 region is CASSQAGRTTYF. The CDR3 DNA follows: TGTGCCAGCAGCCAAGCCGGACGGACGACGTACTTC.

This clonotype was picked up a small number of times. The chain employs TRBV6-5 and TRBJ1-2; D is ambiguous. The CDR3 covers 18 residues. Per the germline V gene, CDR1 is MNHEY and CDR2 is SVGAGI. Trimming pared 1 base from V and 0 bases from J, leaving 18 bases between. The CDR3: CASSYFSLASGANYGYTF. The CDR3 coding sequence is TGTGCCAGCAGTTACTTTTCATTAGCTTCAGGAGCTAACTATGGCTACACCTTC.

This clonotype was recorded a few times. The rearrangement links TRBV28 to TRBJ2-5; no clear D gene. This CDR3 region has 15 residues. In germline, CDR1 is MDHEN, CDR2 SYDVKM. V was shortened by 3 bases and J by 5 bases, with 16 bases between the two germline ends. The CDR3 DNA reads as TGTGCCAGCAGTTTTTCCGGAGTGGGTTGGGAGACCCAGTACTTC. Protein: CASSFSGVGWETQYF. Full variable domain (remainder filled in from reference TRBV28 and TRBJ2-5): DVKVTQSSRYLVKRTGEKVFLECVQDMDHENMFWYRQDPGLGLRLIYFSYDVKMKEKGDIPEGYSVSREKKERFSLILESASTNQTSMYLCASSFSGVGWETQYFGPGTRLLVL.

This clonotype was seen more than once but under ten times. As DNA, the CDR3 is TGCGCCAGCAGCTTGCATGGGGGGACTGAAGCTTTCTTT. Its translation is CASSLHGGTEAFF. The chain has TRBV5-1 and TRBJ1-1; a weak D match, TRBD1 (5 bases). Per germline, CDR1 SGHRS and CDR2 YFSETQ. V dropped 1 base and J dropped 5 bases, with 9 bases sitting between them. The CDR3 loop spans 13 amino acids.

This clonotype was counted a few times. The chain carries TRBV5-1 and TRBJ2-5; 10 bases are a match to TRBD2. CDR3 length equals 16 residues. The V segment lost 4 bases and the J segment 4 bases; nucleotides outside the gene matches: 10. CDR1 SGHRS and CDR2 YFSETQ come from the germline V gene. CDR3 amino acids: CASSTTSGPAGETQYF. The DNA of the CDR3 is TGCGCCAGCAGCACGACTAGCGGGCCAGCGGGAGAGACCCAGTACTTC. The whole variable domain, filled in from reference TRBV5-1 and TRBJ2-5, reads KAGVTQTPRYLIKTRGQQVTLSCSPISGHRSVSWYQQTPGQGLQFLFEYFSETQRNKGNFPGRFSGRQFSNSRSEMNVSTLELGDSALYLCASSTTSGPAGETQYFGPGTRLLVL.

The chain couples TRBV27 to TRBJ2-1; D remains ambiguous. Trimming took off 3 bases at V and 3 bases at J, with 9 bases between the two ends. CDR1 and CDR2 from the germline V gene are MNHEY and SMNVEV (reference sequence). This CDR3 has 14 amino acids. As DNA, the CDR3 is TGTGCCAGCAGTTTTGGAGACGGCTACAATGAGCAGTTCTTC. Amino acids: CASSFGDGYNEQFF.

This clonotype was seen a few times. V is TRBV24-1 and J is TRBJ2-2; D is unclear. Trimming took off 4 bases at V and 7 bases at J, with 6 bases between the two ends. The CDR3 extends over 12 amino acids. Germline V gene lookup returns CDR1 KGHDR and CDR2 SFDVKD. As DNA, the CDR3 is TGTGCCACCAGTGAAGGTCGCGGGGAGCTGTTTTTT. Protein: CATSEGRGELFF.

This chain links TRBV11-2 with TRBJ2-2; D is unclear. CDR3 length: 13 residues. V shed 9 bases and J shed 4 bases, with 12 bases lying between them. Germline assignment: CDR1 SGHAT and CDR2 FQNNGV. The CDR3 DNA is TGTGCCAGTCACAGAAGTTTCACCGGGGAGCTGTTTTTT. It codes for CASHRSFTGELFF.

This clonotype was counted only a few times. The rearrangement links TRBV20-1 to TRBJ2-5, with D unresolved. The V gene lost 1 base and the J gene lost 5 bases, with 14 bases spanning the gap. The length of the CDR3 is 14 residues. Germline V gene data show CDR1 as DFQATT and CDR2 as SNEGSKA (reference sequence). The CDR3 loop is CSARAYSSVETQYF. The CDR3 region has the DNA TGCAGTGCTAGAGCCTATAGTAGTGTGGAGACCCAGTACTTC.

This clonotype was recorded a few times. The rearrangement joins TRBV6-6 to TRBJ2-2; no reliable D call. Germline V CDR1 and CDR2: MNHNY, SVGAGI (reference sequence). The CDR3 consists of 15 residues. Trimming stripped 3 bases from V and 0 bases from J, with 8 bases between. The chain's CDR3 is CASSYMSPNTGELFF. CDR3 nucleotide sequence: TGTGCCAGCAGTTATATGAGTCCGAACACCGGGGAGCTGTTTTTT.

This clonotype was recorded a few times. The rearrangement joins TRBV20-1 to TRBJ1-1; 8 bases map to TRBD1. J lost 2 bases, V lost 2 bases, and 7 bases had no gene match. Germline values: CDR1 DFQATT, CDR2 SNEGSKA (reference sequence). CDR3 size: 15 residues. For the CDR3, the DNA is TGCAGTGCTAGACCACCGACAGGGGCAAACACTGAAGCTTTCTTT. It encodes CSARPPTGANTEAFF.

The CDR3 sequence: CASSAVATNEKLFF. CDR3 bases: TGCGCCAGCAGTGCCGTAGCAACTAATGAAAAACTGTTTTTT. V is TRBV5-1 and J is TRBJ1-4; the D is unclear. The CDR3 is 14 amino acids. Germline V gene lookup returns CDR1 SGHRS and CDR2 YFSETQ. V dropped 5 bases and J dropped 0 bases, with 8 bases sitting between them.

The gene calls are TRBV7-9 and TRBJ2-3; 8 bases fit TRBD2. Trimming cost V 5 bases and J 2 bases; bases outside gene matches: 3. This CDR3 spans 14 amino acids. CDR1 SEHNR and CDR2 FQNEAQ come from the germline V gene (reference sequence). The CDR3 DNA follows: TGTGCCAGCAGCGCCGGACTAGCCACAGATACGCAGTATTTT. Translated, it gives CASSAGLATDTQYF.

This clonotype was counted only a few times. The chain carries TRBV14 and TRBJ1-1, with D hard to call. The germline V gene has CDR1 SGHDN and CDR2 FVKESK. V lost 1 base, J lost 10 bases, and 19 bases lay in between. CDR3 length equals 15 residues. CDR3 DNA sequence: TGTGCCAGCAGCCAAGCCCCAGCCTTACCTCACGGAGCTTTCTTT. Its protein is CASSQAPALPHGAFF.

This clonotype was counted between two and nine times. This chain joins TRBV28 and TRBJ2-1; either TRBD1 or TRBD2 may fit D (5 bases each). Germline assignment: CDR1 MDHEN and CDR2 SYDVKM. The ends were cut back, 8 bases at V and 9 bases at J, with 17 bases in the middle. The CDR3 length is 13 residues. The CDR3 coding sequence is TGTGCCAGCCGAACAGGCAGACTATTTGAGCAGTTCTTC. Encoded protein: CASRTGRLFEQFF.